Presented here are 11 T cell receptor beta chains from one specimen sequenced in a study of human CD8 memory T cell subsets. A UMI-labeled 5' RACE approach was the method that produced the TCR beta libraries. Each CDR3 protein gets one entry in TCRdb, which reprocessed the 5' RACE reads and gives no DNA. The table lists roughly 18,000 distinct CDR3 sequences. The sample was CD8+ T cells from PBMCs. The receptors derive from a human donor in good health.

The chain uses TRBV3-1 and TRBJ1-6. CDR1 is LGHDT and CDR2 is YNNKEL in the germline V gene (reference sequence). The CDR3 spans 13 residues. CDR3 sequence reads: CASSQGVLSPLHF. The whole variable domain, filled in from reference TRBV3-1 and TRBJ1-6, reads DTAVSQTPKYLVTQMGNDKSIKCEQNLGHDTMYWYKQDSKKFLKIMFSYNNKELIINETVPNRFSPKSPDKAHLNLHINSLELGDSAVYFCASSQGVLSPLHFGNGTRLTVT.

The chain carries TRBV28 and TRBJ2-1. Per germline, CDR1 MDHEN and CDR2 SYDVKM. This CDR3 is built from 15 residues. The CDR3 sequence: CASSYVSSGQDEQFF. The whole variable domain, remainder taken from reference TRBV28 and TRBJ2-1, is DVKVTQSSRYLVKRTGEKVFLECVQDMDHENMFWYRQDPGLGLRLIYFSYDVKMKEKGDIPEGYSVSREKKERFSLILESASTNQTSMYLCASSYVSSGQDEQFFGPGTRLTVL.

CDR3 sequence reads: CASSMGGMNTEAFF. The chain has TRBV19 and TRBJ1-1; the TCRdb D gene call, TRBD1, has no DNA to confirm it. The CDR3 spans 14 residues. Germline V gene sequence: CDR1 LNHDA, CDR2 SQIVND (reference sequence).

The chain recombines TRBV19 with TRBJ1-2. Germline V CDR1 and CDR2: LNHDA, SQIVND (reference sequence). CDR3 size: 16 residues. CDR3 residues: CASSDLKAANNYGYTF.

This chain uses TRBV11-2 with TRBJ2-1. CDR1 and CDR2 from the germline V gene are SGHAT and FQNNGV. The CDR3 extends over 15 amino acids. CDR3 loop: CASRIVGDTYNEQFF.

V and J are TRBV27 and TRBJ2-1; with no DNA, the TCRdb D assignment of TRBD2 cannot be verified. This CDR3 comprises 18 residues. The V gene's germline CDR1 is MNHEY and CDR2 SMNVEV (reference sequence). The CDR3 sequence: CASGQQGWTSGANNEQFF.

The rearrangement links TRBV6-5 to TRBJ2-3; TCRdb reports TRBD1, a call that lacks DNA to check it against. Germline values: CDR1 MNHEY, CDR2 SVGAGI. This CDR3 contains 14 residues. This CDR3 reads CASSYSAGGDTQYF.

The V gene is TRBV3-1, the J gene TRBJ2-5; the D gene TCRdb calls, TRBD2, cannot be checked with no DNA. This CDR3 has 16 residues. In germline, CDR1 is LGHDT, CDR2 YNNKEL (reference sequence). The CDR3 reads CASNSLAGVDQETQYF.

The chain links TRBV7-9 to TRBJ2-2; TCRdb lists TRBD1, though no DNA is available to test this call. The CDR3 covers 16 residues. CDR1 and CDR2 from the germline V gene are SEHNR and FQNEAQ (reference sequence). CDR3 region: CASSPDRGRNTGELFF.

This clonotype is identified as medium-sized (0.01 to 0.1%) from frequency. CDR3 region: CASSQDNRGNEQFF. The genes are TRBV4-3 and TRBJ2-1; lacking DNA, the TRBD1 call made by TCRdb goes unchecked. The CDR3 is 14 residues long. Germline-derived CDR1 and CDR2 are LGHNA and YSLEER.

Judged by frequency, this clonotype is medium-sized. The chain is built from TRBV3-1 and TRBJ2-1; TCRdb's assignment of TRBD1 cannot be checked, as there is no DNA. CDR1 is LGHDT and CDR2 is YNNKEL in the germline V gene (reference sequence). This CDR3 has 13 amino acids. This CDR3 reads CASSAREGREQFF.